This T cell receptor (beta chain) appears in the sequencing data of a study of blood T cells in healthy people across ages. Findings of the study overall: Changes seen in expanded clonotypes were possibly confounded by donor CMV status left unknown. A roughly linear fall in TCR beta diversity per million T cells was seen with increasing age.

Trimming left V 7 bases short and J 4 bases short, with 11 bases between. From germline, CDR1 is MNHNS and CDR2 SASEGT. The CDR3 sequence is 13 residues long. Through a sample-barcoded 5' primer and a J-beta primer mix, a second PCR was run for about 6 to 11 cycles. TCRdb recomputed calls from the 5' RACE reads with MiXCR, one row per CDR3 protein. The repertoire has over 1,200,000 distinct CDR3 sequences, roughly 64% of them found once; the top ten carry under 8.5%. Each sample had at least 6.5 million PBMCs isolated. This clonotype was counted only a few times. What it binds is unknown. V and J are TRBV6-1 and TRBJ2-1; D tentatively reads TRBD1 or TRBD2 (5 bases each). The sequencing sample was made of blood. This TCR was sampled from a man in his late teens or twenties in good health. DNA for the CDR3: TGTGCCAGCAATCCGGGACCGTACAATGAGCAGTTCTTC. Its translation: CASNPGPYNEQFF.